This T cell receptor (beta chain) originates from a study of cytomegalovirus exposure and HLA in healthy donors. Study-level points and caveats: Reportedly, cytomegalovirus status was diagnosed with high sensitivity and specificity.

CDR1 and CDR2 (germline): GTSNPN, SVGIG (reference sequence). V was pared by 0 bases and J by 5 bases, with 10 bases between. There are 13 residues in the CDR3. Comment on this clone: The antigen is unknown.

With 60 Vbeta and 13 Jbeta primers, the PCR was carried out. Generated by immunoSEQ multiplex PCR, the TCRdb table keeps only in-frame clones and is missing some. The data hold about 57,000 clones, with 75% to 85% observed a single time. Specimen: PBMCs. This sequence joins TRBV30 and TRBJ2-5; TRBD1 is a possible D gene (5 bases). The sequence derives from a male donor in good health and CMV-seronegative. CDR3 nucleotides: TGTGCCTGGAGTGTTCAGGGCTCGGAGACCCAGTACTTC. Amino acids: CAWSVQGSETQYF.